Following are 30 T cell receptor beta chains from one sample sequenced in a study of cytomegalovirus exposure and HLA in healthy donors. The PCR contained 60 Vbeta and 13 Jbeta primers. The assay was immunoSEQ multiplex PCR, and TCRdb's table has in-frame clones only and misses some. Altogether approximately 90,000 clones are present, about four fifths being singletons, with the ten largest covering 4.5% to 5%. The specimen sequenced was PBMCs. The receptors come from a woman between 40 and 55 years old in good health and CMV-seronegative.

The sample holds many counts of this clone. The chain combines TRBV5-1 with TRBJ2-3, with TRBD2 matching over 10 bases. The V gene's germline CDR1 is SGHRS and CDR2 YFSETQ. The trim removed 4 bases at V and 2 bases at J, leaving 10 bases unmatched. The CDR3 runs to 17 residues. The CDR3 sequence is CASSPYLSGGSTDTQYF. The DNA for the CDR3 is TGCGCCAGCAGCCCGTACCTTAGCGGGGGGTCCACAGATACGCAGTATTTT. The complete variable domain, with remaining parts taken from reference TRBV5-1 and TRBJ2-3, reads KAGVTQTPRYLIKTRGQQVTLSCSPISGHRSVSWYQQTPGQGLQFLFEYFSETQRNKGNFPGRFSGRQFSNSRSEMNVSTLELGDSALYLCASSPYLSGGSTDTQYFGPGTRLTVL.

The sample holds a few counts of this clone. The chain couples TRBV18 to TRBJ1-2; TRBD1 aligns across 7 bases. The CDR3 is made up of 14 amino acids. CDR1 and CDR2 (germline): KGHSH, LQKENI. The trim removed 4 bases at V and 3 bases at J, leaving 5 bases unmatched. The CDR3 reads CASSQGAFDYGYTF. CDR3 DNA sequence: TGTGCCAGCTCACAGGGGGCGTTTGACTATGGCTACACCTTC. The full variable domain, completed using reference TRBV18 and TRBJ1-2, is NAGVMQNPRHLVRRRGQEARLRCSPMKGHSHVYWYRQLPEEGLKFMVYLQKENIIDESGMPKERFSAEFPKEGPSILRIQQVVRGDSAAYFCASSQGAFDYGYTFGSGTRLTVV.

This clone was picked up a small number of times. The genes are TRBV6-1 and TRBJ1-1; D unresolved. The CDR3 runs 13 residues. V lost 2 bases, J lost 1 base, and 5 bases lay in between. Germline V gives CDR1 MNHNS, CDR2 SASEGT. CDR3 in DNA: TGTGCCAGCAGTGAATTTAAGAACACTGAAGCTTTCTTT. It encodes CASSEFKNTEAFF.

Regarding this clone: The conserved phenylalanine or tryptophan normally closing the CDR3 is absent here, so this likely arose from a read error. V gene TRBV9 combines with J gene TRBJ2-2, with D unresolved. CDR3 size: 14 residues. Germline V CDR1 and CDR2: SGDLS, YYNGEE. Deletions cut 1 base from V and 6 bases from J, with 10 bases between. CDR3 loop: CASSVPNSAGELFV. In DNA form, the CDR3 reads TGTGCCAGCAGCGTACCAAACAGTGCCGGGGAGCTGTTTGTT.

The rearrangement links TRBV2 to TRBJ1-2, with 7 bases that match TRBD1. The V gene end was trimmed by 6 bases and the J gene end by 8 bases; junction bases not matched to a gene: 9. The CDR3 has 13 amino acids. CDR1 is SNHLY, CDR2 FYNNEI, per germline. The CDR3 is CASSPQGFRGYTF. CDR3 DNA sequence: TGTGCCAGCAGCCCACAGGGGTTCCGAGGCTACACCTTC.

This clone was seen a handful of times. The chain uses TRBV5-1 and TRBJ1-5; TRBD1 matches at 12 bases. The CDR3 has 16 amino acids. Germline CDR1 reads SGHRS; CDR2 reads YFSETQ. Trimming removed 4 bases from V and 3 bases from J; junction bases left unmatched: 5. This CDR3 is CASSTGTGGFNQPQHF. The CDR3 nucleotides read TGCGCCAGCAGCACCGGGACAGGGGGCTTCAATCAGCCCCAGCATTTT.

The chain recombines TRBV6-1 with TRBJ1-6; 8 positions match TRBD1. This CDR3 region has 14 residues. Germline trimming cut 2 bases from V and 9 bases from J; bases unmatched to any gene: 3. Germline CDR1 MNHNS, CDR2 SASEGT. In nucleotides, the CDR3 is TGTGCCAGCAGTGAACGGACAGGGAGTTCACCCCTCCACTTT. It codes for CASSERTGSSPLHF.

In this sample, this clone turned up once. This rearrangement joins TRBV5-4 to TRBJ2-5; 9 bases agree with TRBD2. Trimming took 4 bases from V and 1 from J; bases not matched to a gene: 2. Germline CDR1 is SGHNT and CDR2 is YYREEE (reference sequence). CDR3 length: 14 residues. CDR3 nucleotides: TGTGCCAGCAGCCTGCGGGGGGGCCAAGAGACCCAGTACTTC. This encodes CASSLRGGQETQYF. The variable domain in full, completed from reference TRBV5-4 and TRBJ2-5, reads ETGVTQSPTHLIKTRGQQVTLRCSSQSGHNTVSWYQQALGQGPQFIFQYYREEENGRGNFPPRFSGLQFPNYSSELNVNALELDDSALYLCASSLRGGQETQYFGPGTRLLVL.

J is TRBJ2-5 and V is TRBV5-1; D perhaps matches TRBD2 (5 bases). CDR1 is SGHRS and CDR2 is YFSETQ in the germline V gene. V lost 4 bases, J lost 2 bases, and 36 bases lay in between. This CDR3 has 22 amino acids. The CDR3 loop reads CASSGRRRRAWRPTYQQETQYF. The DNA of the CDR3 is TGCGCCAGCAGCGGCCGGAGGAGGCGGGCGTGGAGACCCACATACCAGCAAGAGACCCAGTACTTC.

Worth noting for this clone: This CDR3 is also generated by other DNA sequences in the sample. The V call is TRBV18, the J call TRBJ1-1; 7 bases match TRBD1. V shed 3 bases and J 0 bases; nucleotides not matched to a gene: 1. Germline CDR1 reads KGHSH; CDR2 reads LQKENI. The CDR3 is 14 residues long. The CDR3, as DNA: TGTGCCAGCTCACCGGGACAGCTGAACACTGAAGCTTTCTTT. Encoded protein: CASSPGQLNTEAFF.

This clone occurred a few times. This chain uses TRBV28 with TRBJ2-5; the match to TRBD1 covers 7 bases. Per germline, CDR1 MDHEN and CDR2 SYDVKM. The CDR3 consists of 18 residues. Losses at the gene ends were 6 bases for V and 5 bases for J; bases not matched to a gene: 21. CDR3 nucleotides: TGTGCCAGCAGCTACAGAGAGTCGGACAGGCACTGGGGTGAGACCCAGTACTTC. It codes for CASSYRESDRHWGETQYF.

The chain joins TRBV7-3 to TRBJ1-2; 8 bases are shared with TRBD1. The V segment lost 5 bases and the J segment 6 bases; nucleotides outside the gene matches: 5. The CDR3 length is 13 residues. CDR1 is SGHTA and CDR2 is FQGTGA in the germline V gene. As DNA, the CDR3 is TGTGCCAGCAGCGGCCGGACAGGGAATGGCTACACCTTC. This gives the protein CASSGRTGNGYTF.

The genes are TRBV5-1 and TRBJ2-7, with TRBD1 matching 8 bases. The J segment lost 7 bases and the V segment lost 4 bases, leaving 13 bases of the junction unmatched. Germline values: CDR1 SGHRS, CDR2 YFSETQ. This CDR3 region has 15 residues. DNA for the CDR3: TGCGCCAGCAGCCCGGTTACGACAGGGGCGGGGGAGCAGTACTTC. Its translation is CASSPVTTGAGEQYF.

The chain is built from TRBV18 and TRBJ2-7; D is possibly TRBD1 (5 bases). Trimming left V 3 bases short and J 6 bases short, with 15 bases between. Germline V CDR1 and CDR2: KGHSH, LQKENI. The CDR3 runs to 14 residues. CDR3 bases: TGTGCCAGCTCACCCCCCCAGGGCCCGGGCGAGCAGTACTTC. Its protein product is CASSPPQGPGEQYF.

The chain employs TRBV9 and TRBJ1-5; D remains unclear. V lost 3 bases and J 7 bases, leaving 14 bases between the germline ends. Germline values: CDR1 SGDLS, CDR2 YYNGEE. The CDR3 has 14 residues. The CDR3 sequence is CASSAGPEKQPQHF. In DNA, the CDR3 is TGTGCCAGCAGCGCCGGTCCCGAAAAACAGCCCCAGCATTTT.

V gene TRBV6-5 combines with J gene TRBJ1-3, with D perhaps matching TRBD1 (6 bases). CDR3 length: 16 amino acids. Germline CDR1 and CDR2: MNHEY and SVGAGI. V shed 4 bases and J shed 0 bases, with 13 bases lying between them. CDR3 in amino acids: CASSLGLQGSGNTIYF. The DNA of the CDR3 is TGTGCCAGCAGTTTAGGGTTACAGGGCTCTGGAAACACCATATATTTT.

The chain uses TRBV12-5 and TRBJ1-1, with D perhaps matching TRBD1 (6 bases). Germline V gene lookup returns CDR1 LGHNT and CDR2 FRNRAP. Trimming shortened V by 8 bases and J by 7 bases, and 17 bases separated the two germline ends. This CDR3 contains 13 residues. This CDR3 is CASRVGGLGEAFF. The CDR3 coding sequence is TGTGCTAGTCGGGTTGGGGGCCTCGGTGAAGCTTTCTTT.

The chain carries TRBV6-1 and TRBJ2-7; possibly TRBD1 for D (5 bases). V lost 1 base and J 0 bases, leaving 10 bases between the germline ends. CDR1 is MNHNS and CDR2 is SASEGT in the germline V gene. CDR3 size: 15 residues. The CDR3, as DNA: TGTGCCAGCAGTGAAGAGGGGATGGGCTCCTACGAGCAGTACTTC. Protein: CASSEEGMGSYEQYF.

CDR3 nucleotide sequence: TGTGCCAGCAGCCCCGGGACTAGCCGGGGGGGTGAGCAGTTCTTC. Translating gives CASSPGTSRGGEQFF. The rearrangement uses TRBV11-2 and TRBJ2-1; TRBD2 aligns across 9 bases. The J segment lost 9 bases and the V segment lost 5 bases, leaving 11 bases of the junction unmatched. The CDR3 contains 15 residues. Germline CDR1 and CDR2: SGHAT and FQNNGV.

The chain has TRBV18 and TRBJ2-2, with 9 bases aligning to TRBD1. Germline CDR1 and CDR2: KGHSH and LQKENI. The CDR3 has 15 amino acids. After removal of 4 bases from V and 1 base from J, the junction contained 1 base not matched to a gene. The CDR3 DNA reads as TGTGCCAGCTCACAGGGACAGGGGAACACCGGGGAGCTGTTTTTT. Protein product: CASSQGQGNTGELFF.

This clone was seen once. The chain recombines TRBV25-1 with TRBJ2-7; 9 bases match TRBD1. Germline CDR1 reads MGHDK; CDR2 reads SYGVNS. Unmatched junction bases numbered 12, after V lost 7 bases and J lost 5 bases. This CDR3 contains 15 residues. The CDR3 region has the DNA TGTGCCAGCATCTTATCGGGACAGGGTTTCAACGAGCAGTACTTC. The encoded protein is CASILSGQGFNEQYF.

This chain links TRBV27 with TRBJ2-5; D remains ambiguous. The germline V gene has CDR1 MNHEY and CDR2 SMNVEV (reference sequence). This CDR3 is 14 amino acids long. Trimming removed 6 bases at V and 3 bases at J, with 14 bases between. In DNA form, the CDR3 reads TGTGCCAGCAGCTTTAGTATTTTCAAAGAGACCCAGTACTTC. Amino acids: CASSFSIFKETQYF.

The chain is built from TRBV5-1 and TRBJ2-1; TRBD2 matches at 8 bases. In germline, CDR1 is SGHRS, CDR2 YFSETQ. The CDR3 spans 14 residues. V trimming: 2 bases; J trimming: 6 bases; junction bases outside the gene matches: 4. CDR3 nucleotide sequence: TGCGCCAGCAGCTTATCGCGGGGGGTCAATGAGCAGTTCTTC. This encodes CASSLSRGVNEQFF.

The CDR3 DNA is TGTGCCATTTCAGAATACAATGAGCAGTTCTTC. This gives the protein CAISEYNEQFF. The rearrangement uses TRBV2 and TRBJ2-1, with unresolved D. CDR1 is SNHLY, CDR2 FYNNEI, per germline. The CDR3 extends over 11 amino acids. The V end was cut by 10 bases, the J end by 4 bases, with 8 bases between.

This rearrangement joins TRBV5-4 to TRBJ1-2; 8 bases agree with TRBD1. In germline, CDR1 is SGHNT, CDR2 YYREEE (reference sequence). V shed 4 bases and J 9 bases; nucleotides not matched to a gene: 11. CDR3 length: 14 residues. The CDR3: CASSTGQGFGRYTF. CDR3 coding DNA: TGTGCCAGCAGCACCGGACAGGGATTTGGTCGCTACACCTTC.

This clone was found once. The CDR3 DNA is TGTGCCAGCAGCCCACCCTTGGCGGGGATATACAATGAGCAGTTCTTC. Protein sequence: CASSPPLAGIYNEQFF. The chain couples TRBV7-9 to TRBJ2-1; D perhaps matches TRBD2 (6 bases). Trimming cost V 5 bases and J 4 bases, with 18 bases left between them. The CDR3 totals 16 residues. In germline, CDR1 is SEHNR, CDR2 FQNEAQ (reference sequence). Full variable domain (remainder filled in from reference TRBV7-9 and TRBJ2-1): DTGVSQNPRHKITKRGQNVTFRCDPISEHNRLYWYRQTLGQGPEFLTYFQNEAQLEKSRLLSDRFSAERPKGSFSTLEIQRTEQGDSAMYLCASSPPLAGIYNEQFFGPGTRLTVL.

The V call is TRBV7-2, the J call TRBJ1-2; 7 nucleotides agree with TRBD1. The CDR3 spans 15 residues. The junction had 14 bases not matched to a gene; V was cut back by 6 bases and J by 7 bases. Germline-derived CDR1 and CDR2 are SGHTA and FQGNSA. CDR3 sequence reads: CASREGGRGKFGYTF. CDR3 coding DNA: TGTGCCAGCAGGGAGGGGGGCAGGGGGAAGTTTGGCTACACCTTC.

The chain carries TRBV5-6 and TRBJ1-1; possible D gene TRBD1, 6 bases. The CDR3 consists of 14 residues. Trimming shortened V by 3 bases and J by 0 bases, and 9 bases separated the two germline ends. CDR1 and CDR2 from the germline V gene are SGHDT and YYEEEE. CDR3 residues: CASSSAGVNTEAFF. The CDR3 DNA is TGTGCCAGCAGCTCGGCAGGGGTGAACACTGAAGCTTTCTTT. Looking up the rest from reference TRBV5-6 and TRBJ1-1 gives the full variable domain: DAGVTQSPTHLIKTRGQQVTLRCSPKSGHDTVSWYQQALGQGPQFIFQYYEEEERQRGNFPDRFSGHQFPNYSSELNVNALLLGDSALYLCASSSAGVNTEAFFGQGTRLTVV.

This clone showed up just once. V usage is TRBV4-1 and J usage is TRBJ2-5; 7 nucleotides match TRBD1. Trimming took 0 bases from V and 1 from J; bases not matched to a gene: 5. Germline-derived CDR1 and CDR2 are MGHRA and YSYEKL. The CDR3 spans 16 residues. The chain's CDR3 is CASSQDRYRGQETQYF. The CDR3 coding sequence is TGCGCCAGCAGCCAAGATCGTTACAGGGGCCAAGAGACCCAGTACTTC.

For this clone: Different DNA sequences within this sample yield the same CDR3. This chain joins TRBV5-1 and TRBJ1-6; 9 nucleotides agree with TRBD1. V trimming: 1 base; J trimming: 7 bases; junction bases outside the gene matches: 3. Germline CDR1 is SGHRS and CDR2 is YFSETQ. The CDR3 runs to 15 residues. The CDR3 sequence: CASSLSGTGNSPLHF. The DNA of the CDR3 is TGCGCCAGCAGCTTGTCGGGGACAGGGAATTCACCCCTCCACTTT.